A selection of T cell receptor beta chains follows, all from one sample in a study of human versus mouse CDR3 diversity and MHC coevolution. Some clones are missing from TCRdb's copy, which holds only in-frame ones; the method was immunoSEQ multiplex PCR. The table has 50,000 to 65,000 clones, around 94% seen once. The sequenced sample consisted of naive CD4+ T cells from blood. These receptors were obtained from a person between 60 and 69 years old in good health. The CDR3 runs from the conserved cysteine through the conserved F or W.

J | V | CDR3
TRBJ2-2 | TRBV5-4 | CASSLARSSGELFF
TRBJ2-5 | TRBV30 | CACYGTSGSQETQYF
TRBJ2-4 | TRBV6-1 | CASTSTVAKNIQYF
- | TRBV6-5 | CASSGTPSYEQYF
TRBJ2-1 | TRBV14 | CASSQIAGGYNEQFF
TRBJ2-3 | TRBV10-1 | CASSALAGGPGGTDTQYF
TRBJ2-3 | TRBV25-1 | CASRTPKEYTQYF
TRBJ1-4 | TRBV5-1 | CASSQGPSGKELFF
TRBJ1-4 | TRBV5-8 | CASSLGSGTGPEKLFF
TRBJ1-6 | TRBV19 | CASSSGQGRGSPLHF
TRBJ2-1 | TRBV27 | CASSLAGSYNEQFF
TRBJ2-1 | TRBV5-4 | CASSLGGLAGVGQFF
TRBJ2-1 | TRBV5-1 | CASSLASRLAGAIDEQFF
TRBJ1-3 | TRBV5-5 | CASSLSVRALPGNTIYF
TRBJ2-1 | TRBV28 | CASSRTSGGTYNEQFF
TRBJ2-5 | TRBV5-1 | CASSLAGAGGFLYQETQYF
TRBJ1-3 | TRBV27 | CASSPGGRTSGNTIYF
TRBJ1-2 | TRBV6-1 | CASSVRGQIYGYTF
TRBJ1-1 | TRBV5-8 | CASSKRTGGTEAFF
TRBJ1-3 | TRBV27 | CASRSLRGGSGNTIYF
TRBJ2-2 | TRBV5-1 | CASSPPFAGNTGELFF
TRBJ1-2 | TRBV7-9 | CASSPGRGLGYGYTF
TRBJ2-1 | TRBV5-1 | CASSFGLAGGLSSYNEQFF
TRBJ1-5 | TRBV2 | CASSGQTGYGQPQHF
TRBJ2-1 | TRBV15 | CATSRHRRVALYNEQFF
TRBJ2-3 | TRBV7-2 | CASSTSGTSDWGTDTQYF
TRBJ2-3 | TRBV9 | CASSVSPEGVLTDTQYF
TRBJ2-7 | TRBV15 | CAVAHATSGTYEQYF
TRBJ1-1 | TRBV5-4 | CASSLAGRERSEAFF
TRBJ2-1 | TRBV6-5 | CASRPPSGRAGEQFF
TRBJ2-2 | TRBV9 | CASSSQGGRTDTGELFF
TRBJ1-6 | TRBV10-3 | CASRQTGENSPLHF
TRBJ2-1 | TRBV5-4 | CASSLARDRSYNEQFF
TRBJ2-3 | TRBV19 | CASSIGGGSADTQYF
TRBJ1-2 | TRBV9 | CASSPKRVVAGYTF
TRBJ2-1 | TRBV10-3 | CAISWTSGLNEQFF
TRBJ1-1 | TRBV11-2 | CASSLDRNTEAFF
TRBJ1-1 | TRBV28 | CASKAGGNTEAFF
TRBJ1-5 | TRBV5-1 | CASSLTDGSNQPQHF
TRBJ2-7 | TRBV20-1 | CSLAGGVEQYF
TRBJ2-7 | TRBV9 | CASSVEATGNYEQYF
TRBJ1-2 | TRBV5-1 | CASSPTGSNYGYTF
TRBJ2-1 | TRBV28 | CASSTGTGGLDEQFF
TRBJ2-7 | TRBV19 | CASSIIGRDYEQYF
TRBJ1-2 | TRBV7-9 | CAGSFTTGGYGYTF
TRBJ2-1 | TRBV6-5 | CASSALAGQYNEQFF
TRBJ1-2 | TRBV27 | CASSLTGGYGYTF
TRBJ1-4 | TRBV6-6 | CASSSDPQGKLFF
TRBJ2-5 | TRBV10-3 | CAISELKQRTSGSGGPQETQYF
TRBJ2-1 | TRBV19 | CASSIGGLAGGQGEQFF
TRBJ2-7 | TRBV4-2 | CASSQDPRDRGLTHEQYF
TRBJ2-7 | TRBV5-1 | CASSLDSTGNLYEQYF
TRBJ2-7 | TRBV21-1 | CASGPGQGHGEQYF
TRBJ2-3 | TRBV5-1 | CASSWGPTGTDTQYF
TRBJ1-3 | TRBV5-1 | CASSLGPGTGNTIYF